This TCR beta chain derives from a study of CXCR3-negative and CXCR3-positive naive CD8 T cells. Findings and limits, study-wide: Naive cells with CXCR3 showed TRB CDR3s that were more hydrophobic than those in CXCR3-negative naive cells.

The study made its TRB cDNA libraries by 5' RACE, adding UMI labels. From its re-call of the 5' RACE reads, TCRdb lists each CDR3 protein once, without DNA. The listing records roughly 100,000 distinct CDR3 sequences. Remarks on this clonotype: The target antigen is unknown.

A CD45RO-CCR7+CD27+CD95- profile was what naive CD8+ T cells displayed. Material for sequencing was naive CXCR3+ CD8+ T cells from blood. The subset: CD45RO-CCR7+CD27+CD95- naive CD8+ T cells expressing CXCR3 (TNR3+). This receptor was identified in a human donor in good health. Some clones in this sample may be carry-over from other donors' samples.

The CDR3 protein is CATSRDKGTSGEQYF. The J gene is TRBJ2-7, the V gene TRBV15; there is no DNA to check the TCRdb D call of TRBD2. This CDR3 comprises 15 residues. CDR1 LNHNV and CDR2 YYDKDF come from the germline V gene (reference sequence). Drawing the rest from reference TRBV15 and TRBJ2-7, the complete variable domain is DAMVIQNPRYQVTQFGKPVTLSCSQTLNHNVMYWYQQKSSQAPKLLFHYYDKDFNNEADTPDNFQSRRPNTSFCFLDIRSPGLGDTAMYLCATSRDKGTSGEQYFGPGTRLTVT.